Below, 10 T cell receptor beta chains from the same sample are listed, as sequenced in a study of cytotoxic CD8 clonotypes in ibrutinib-treated CLL. Sequencing used immunoSEQ multiplex PCR; TCRdb keeps in-frame clones, though not all of them. The profile covers around 52,000 clones, with 56% appearing a single time and 20% taken by the ten largest. The sample was PBMCs, taken after 24 months of ibrutinib treatment. Source of these receptors: a human donor with chronic lymphocytic leukemia.

CDR3 bases: TGCGCCAGCAGTGGGGGACAGCAGTTCTTC. Translated, it gives CASSGGQQFF. The chain employs TRBV10-2 and TRBJ2-1; D is tentatively TRBD1 or TRBD2 (5 bases each). The CDR3 has 10 residues. V was cut by 4 bases and J by 11 bases, with 6 bases left in between. The germline V gene has CDR1 WSHSY and CDR2 SAAADI.

Remarks on this clone: A junction boundary mismatches the germline segment, possibly from a read error. This sequence joins TRBV4-1 and TRBJ2-1, with TRBD2 matching 9 bases. The CDR3 runs to 15 residues. Germline loops: CDR1 MGHRA, CDR2 YSYEKL. The chain's CDR3 is CASSKDSGGFNEQFF. The CDR3 coding sequence is TGCGCCAGCAGCAAAGATAGCGGGGGTTTCAATGAGCAGTTCTTC.

This chain links TRBV2 with TRBJ1-1, with TRBD1 matching over 7 bases. The junction had 7 bases not matched to a gene; V was cut back by 10 bases and J by 2 bases. This CDR3 has 13 residues. From germline, CDR1 is SNHLY and CDR2 FYNNEI. As DNA, the CDR3 is TGTGCCACCCCGGGACAGATAAACACTGAAGCTTTCTTT. It yields the protein CATPGQINTEAFF.

This clone was seen at least ten times. This chain links TRBV7-9 with TRBJ1-5, with 7 positions matching TRBD1. The CDR3 is made up of 16 amino acids. After removal of 2 bases from V and 5 bases from J, the junction contained 9 bases not matched to a gene. Germline assignment: CDR1 SEHNR and CDR2 FQNEAQ (reference sequence). Here the CDR3 DNA reads TGTGCCAGCAGCTTATGGGGGACAGCATCGGATCAGCCCCAGCATTTT. Translation gives CASSLWGTASDQPQHF.

Only a few counts were recorded for this clone. Other DNA sequences of this sample code for an identical CDR3. The chain carries TRBV6-5 and TRBJ1-3; D might be TRBD1 (5 bases). This CDR3 region has 15 residues. CDR1 and CDR2 from the germline V gene are MNHEY and SVGAGI. Trimming took off 0 bases at V and 0 bases at J, with 6 bases between the two ends. The CDR3 here is CASSYSQGSGNTIYF. CDR3 sequence (DNA): TGTGCCAGCAGTTACTCGCAGGGCTCTGGAAACACCATATATTTT.

The V and J genes are TRBV9 and TRBJ1-1; D unclear. Germline assignment: CDR1 SGDLS and CDR2 YYNGEE. The CDR3 has 13 amino acids. V dropped 0 bases and J dropped 0 bases, with 3 bases sitting between them. CDR3 region: CASSVDVNTEAFF. The DNA for the CDR3 is TGTGCCAGCAGCGTAGACGTGAACACTGAAGCTTTCTTT.

The chain has TRBV6-5 and TRBJ1-1; tentative D call: TRBD1 (5 bases). V lost 8 bases, J lost 1 base, and 11 bases lay in between. CDR3 length: 13 amino acids. CDR1 and CDR2 from the germline V gene are MNHEY and SVGAGI. In DNA form, the CDR3 reads TGTGCCAGCGGGTGGGGGGGGAACACTGAAGCTTTCTTT. This sequence encodes CASGWGGNTEAFF.

The gene calls are TRBV28 and TRBJ2-3; D not resolved. V was clipped by 6 bases and J by 4 bases, with 11 bases between them. The germline V gene encodes CDR1 MDHEN and CDR2 SYDVKM. The length of the CDR3 is 13 residues. For the CDR3, the DNA is TGTGCCAGCAGCAACTTAGCTCCAGATACGCAGTATTTT. It specifies CASSNLAPDTQYF.

In this sample, this clone turned up a few times. The V gene is TRBV25-1, the J gene TRBJ1-6; a weak D match, TRBD1 (5 bases). The germline gives CDR1 MGHDK, CDR2 SYGVNS. Deletions cut 2 bases from V and 6 bases from J, with 5 bases between. The CDR3 sequence is 13 residues long. The CDR3 DNA is TGTGCCAGCAGTGAAAGGGGTAATTCACCCCTCCACTTT. Translated: CASSERGNSPLHF.

This clone was seen many times. The chain links TRBV29-1 to TRBJ1-2; D is uncertain. Germline assignment: CDR1 SQVTM and CDR2 ANQGSEA. This CDR3 is built from 11 residues. V shed 4 bases and J shed 5 bases, with 8 bases lying between them. DNA for the CDR3: TGCAGCGTTGTTATCCGGTATGGCTACACCTTC. It specifies CSVVIRYGYTF.